The present TCR beta chain was sequenced within a study of blood T cell repertoires in COVID-19 (TCRdb year 2020). Looking at the study overall: Collaborator samples came from the United States, Italy and Spain and covered acute and convalescent phases of COVID-19. Samples were obtained from the ongoing ImmuneRACE study (first 160 participants) and from over 1,000 subjects provided by 6 global collaborators. The repertoires were released in a freely available public database meant as a resource for research on the immune response to SARS-CoV-2. Sample metadata almost always included a de-identified subject ID, COVID-19 status, age in years and sex. The prospective study material was composed of cDNA or gDNA derived from T cells, B-cell-depleted T cells, or PBMCs. Deeply sampled blood TCRbeta repertoires from subjects exposed to, actively infected with, or recovered from COVID-19 were included in the dataset. Where HLA class I and class II types were available, the types were taken from metadata supplied by the sample provider, not from assay-based typing. Results the study describes overall, beyond this receptor: The amount of clinical and demographic metadata varied by source and participant and was provided uncurated.

About this clone: Its antigen specificity is not known. One base away there is no much larger clone; base qualities are not given.

TCRbeta CDR3 regions were amplified from genomic DNA by means of the immunoSEQ Assay, a bias-controlled multiplex PCR. In the original analysis: The number of nucleated cells in each sample was estimated from the amplification of reference gene primers within the assay. Sequence reads were collapsed and filtered to measure the absolute abundance of every unique TCRbeta CDR3 rearrangement. For each sample, productive Simpson clonality was calculated as the square root of Simpson's diversity index over productive rearrangements. TCRdb obtained this table from immuneACCESS and retained in-frame rearrangements with V and J assigned. These tables miss some clones; where compared with another copy, unresolved V genes account for less than half of the shortfall, and the remainder is unexplained. V and J calls and clone size are copied from that table; D and trimming were computed from the DNA. This sample has about 180,000 clones in its table, and approximately 88% of those were observed once. 5.5% to 8% of the sample comes from the top ten.

One collaborating source in Seattle enrolled patients during active infection and followed them longitudinally through the course of disease. Whole blood was collected in K2EDTA tubes by collaborating institutions according to the institutions' own protocols. Collaborator samples were shipped for TCRbeta analysis as frozen whole blood, isolated PBMCs, or DNA extracted from either sample type. Sequences SQVTM (CDR1) and ANQGSEA (CDR2) are obtained from the germline V gene. Trimming costs V 7 bases and J 0 bases, and their ends lie 14 bases apart. The CDR3 sequence holds 14 residues, the cysteine and phenylalanine included. Just the 42-base CDR3 DNA is kept, in frame starting at base 1.

The sequence joins TRBV29-1 to TRBJ2-3, with no confidently assigned D gene. Sequenced sample: peripheral blood. This TCR was recovered from a woman between 35 and 50 years old with COVID-19, enrolled during active disease. At the DNA level, the sequence is TGCAGCGGGGGTGAAATGCTAAGCACAGATACGCAGTATTTT. Its translation is CSGGEMLSTDTQYF.